This paragraph reports one TCR beta chain. The antigen remains unidentified. These data originate in a study of Ad26.COV2.S vaccination and SARS-CoV-2 variants. Study in general: The donor belonged to the COV1001 Ad26.COV2.S trial arm. Dosing was one shot or two shots 56 days apart.

Treatment noted: around 19 received Ad26.COV2.S at low or high dose, single or two shots; about 5 received placebo; per-sample allocation not given. The samples were gathered on day 63 after the first injection of vaccine or placebo. Study-level findings and limits: Substantial response breadth was reportedly seen for spike-specific CD8+ and CD4+ T cells after vaccination.

Germline V gene lookup returns CDR1 MNHNY and CDR2 SVGAGI (reference sequence). The V gene lost 8 bases and the J gene lost 14 bases, with 27 bases spanning the gap. There are 14 residues in the CDR3. The method was immunoSEQ multiplex PCR; TCRdb's version includes in-frame clones alone and lacks a portion of them. The top ten hold over 8.5% of the sample, which has some 250,000 clones, 88% seen once. J is TRBJ1-2 and V is TRBV6-6, with D perhaps matching TRBD1 (6 bases). The sequence came from a person aged 18-60 years who received the Ad26.COV2.S COVID-19 vaccine or a placebo. Sequencing used peripheral blood, obtained in a trial of Ad26.COV2.S vaccine versus placebo. CDR3 amino acids: CASHSGGRWAQATF. The CDR3 coding sequence is TGTGCCAGCCACTCGGGGGGGCGTTGGGCTCAAGCTACCTTC.